This entry concerns a single TCR beta chain. The antigen is unknown. V was clipped by 2 bases and J by 4 bases, with 9 bases between them. The CDR3 length is 14 residues. CDR1 is SGHDN, CDR2 FVKESK, per germline. This sample is drawn from a study of T cell responses to AZD1222 COVID-19 vaccine. Overall study: Timing groups of about 4 and about 12 weeks for second doses were pooled.

Study-wide results and limits: Two AZD1222 administrations were followed by greater Spike-specific TCR breadth and depth. Donors skewed white British and female; clonal diversity was possibly underestimated.

Some clones are missing from TCRdb's copy, which holds only in-frame ones; the method was immunoSEQ multiplex PCR. The table records some 120,000 clones, 87% of them present only once. The receptor comes from an adult in good health. The chain uses TRBV14 and TRBJ1-3; D is possibly TRBD1 (6 bases). The source was peripheral blood, collected on day 0 of AZD1222 vaccination. DNA for the CDR3: TGTGCCAGCAGCCAAACGGGACAAGGAAACACCATATATTTT. Amino acids: CASSQTGQGNTIYF.